The 29 T cell receptor beta chains below were found in one sample sequenced in a study of cytomegalovirus exposure and HLA in healthy donors. Using immunoSEQ multiplex PCR, the repertoire was profiled, and TCRdb retains in-frame clones only, with some absent. The sample carries about 120,000 clones, over 65% recorded once. The specimen was PBMCs. These receptors were obtained from a woman in her thirties in good health and CMV-seronegative.

This chain uses TRBV11-3 with TRBJ2-1; 9 positions agree with TRBD2. After removal of 5 bases from V and 3 bases from J, the junction contained 8 bases not matched to a gene. The CDR3 is 16 amino acids. CDR1 and CDR2 (germline): SGHNT, YENEEA. CDR3 amino acids: CASSTRTSENYNEQFF. DNA for the CDR3: TGTGCCAGCAGCACAAGGACTAGCGAGAACTACAATGAGCAGTTCTTC. Looking up the rest from reference TRBV11-3 and TRBJ2-1 gives the full variable domain: EAGVVQSPRYKIIEKKQPVAFWCNPISGHNTLYWYLQNLGQGPELLIRYENEEAVDDSQLPKDRFSAERLKGVDSTLKIQPAELGDSAVYLCASSTRTSENYNEQFFGPGTRLTVL.

The count of this clone is one. The chain couples TRBV19 to TRBJ2-7, with TRBD2 matching 12 bases. The length of the CDR3 is 15 residues. J was trimmed by 3 bases and V by 7 bases; bases with no gene match: 7. CDR1 LNHDA and CDR2 SQIVND come from the germline V gene (reference sequence). In DNA, the CDR3 is TGTGCCAGTACCAGGACTAGCGGGGCATTCTACGAGCAGTACTTC. The encoded protein is CASTRTSGAFYEQYF.

V gene TRBV5-6 combines with J gene TRBJ2-1, with 11 bases aligning to TRBD2. This CDR3 spans 16 amino acids. Germline CDR1 is SGHDT and CDR2 is YYEEEE. The V segment lost 4 bases and the J segment 7 bases; nucleotides outside the gene matches: 10. The CDR3 coding sequence is TGTGCCAGCAGCCTATCTAGCGGGGGGCCGGGGAATGAGCAGTTCTTC. Translated, it gives CASSLSSGGPGNEQFF.

To note about this clone: The junction differs from germline at one of its ends, possibly a read error. V usage is TRBV7-2 and J usage is TRBJ2-5, with TRBD2 matching over 13 bases. The CDR3 extends over 14 amino acids. The germline V gene has CDR1 SGHTA and CDR2 FQGNSA. This CDR3 reads CASSLERLAGGTNF. CDR3 in DNA: TGTGCCAGCAGCTTAGAACGACTAGCGGGGGGCACTAACTTC.

V and J are TRBV13 and TRBJ1-3; the D is unclear. V dropped 3 bases and J dropped 0 bases, with 9 bases sitting between them. The CDR3 runs 15 residues. Germline CDR1 reads PRHDT; CDR2 reads FYEKMQ (reference sequence). DNA for the CDR3: TGTGCCAGCAGCTTCCGAGAGAGCTCTGGAAACACCATATATTTT. It yields the protein CASSFRESSGNTIYF.

V gene TRBV5-6 combines with J gene TRBJ1-2; D gene ambiguous. The V end was cut by 2 bases, the J end by 1 base, with 9 bases between. Germline CDR1 and CDR2: SGHDT and YYEEEE. The CDR3 contains 14 residues. CDR3 loop: CASSFDGINYGYTF. The CDR3 bases are TGTGCCAGCAGCTTTGACGGGATTAACTATGGCTACACCTTC. The full variable domain, in which reference TRBV5-6 and TRBJ1-2 provide the parts outside the CDR3, is DAGVTQSPTHLIKTRGQQVTLRCSPKSGHDTVSWYQQALGQGPQFIFQYYEEEERQRGNFPDRFSGHQFPNYSSELNVNALLLGDSALYLCASSFDGINYGYTFGSGTRLTVV.

The chain combines TRBV9 with TRBJ1-2; a possible D gene is TRBD1 (5 bases). Germline assignment: CDR1 SGDLS and CDR2 YYNGEE. The V and J ends lost 4 bases and 4 bases respectively, with 14 bases between them. CDR3 length equals 14 residues. The CDR3 region has the DNA TGTGCCAGCAGCCCCCCTCGGGGGGTCTATGGCTACACCTTC. Its protein is CASSPPRGVYGYTF.

The chain employs TRBV10-1 and TRBJ1-5; the D is unclear. From germline, CDR1 is WNHNN and CDR2 SYGVQD (reference sequence). V lost 0 bases, J lost 1 base, and 4 bases lay in between. This CDR3 has 14 amino acids. The DNA for the CDR3 is TGCGCCAGCAGTGAGTCCGGGAGCAATCAGCCCCAGCATTTT. This translates into CASSESGSNQPQHF.

The chain uses TRBV10-2 and TRBJ1-3; TRBD1 agrees at 8 bases. Germline V gives CDR1 WSHSY, CDR2 SAAADI. The CDR3 has 17 residues. V lost 5 bases to trimming and J lost 3 bases; unmatched junction nucleotides: 12. The CDR3 here is CASSQQGVNLGGNTIYF. In DNA form, the CDR3 reads TGCGCCAGCAGTCAACAGGGGGTGAATCTGGGTGGAAACACCATATATTTT.

As for this clone: Other DNA sequences in the sample encode the same CDR3. V gene TRBV7-6 combines with J gene TRBJ2-3; 7 nucleotides match TRBD2. V lost 1 base to trimming and J lost 3 bases; unmatched junction nucleotides: 7. The CDR3 consists of 16 residues. Germline CDR1 reads SGHVS; CDR2 reads FNYEAQ. The CDR3 loop is CASSLGAGVGTDTQYF. The CDR3 DNA follows: TGTGCCAGCAGCTTAGGGGCGGGGGTAGGAACAGATACGCAGTATTTT.

The rearrangement joins TRBV7-3 to TRBJ2-3; 10 nucleotides match TRBD2. The CDR3 length is 20 residues. CDR1 SGHTA and CDR2 FQGTGA come from the germline V gene. V lost 0 bases and J lost 2; bases outside the gene matches: 14. CDR3 nucleotides: TGTGCCAGCAGCTTAACTACCCAGCGGGGGGGTCCCTCCCCCACAGATACGCAGTATTTT. Protein: CASSLTTQRGGPSPTDTQYF. The variable domain in full, with the rest retrieved from reference TRBV7-3 and TRBJ2-3, is GAGVSQTPSNKVTEKGKYVELRCDPISGHTALYWYRQSLGQGPEFLIYFQGTGAADDSGLPNDRFFAVRPEGSVSTLKIQRTERGDSAVYLCASSLTTQRGGPSPTDTQYFGPGTRLTVL.

V gene TRBV4-1 combines with J gene TRBJ2-3, with 9 bases that match TRBD2. Germline trimming cut 1 base from V and 4 bases from J; bases unmatched to any gene: 9. CDR1 and CDR2 (germline): MGHRA, YSYEKL. This CDR3 is 17 amino acids long. CDR3 coding DNA: TGCGCCAGCAGCCAAGTACCAGCGGGGGGTGTCGCAGATACGCAGTATTTT. Translation gives CASSQVPAGGVADTQYF.

V usage is TRBV9 and J usage is TRBJ1-2; TRBD1 might be the D (6 bases). V lost 4 bases and J lost 2, with 9 bases in between. Germline-derived CDR1 and CDR2 are SGDLS and YYNGEE. This CDR3 spans 13 amino acids. CDR3 sequence reads: CASSPTGNYGYTF. The CDR3, as DNA: TGTGCCAGCAGCCCTACAGGGAACTATGGCTACACCTTC.

CDR3 in DNA: TGCGCCAGCAGCTTTCAGGGGTCCTCCTACAATGAGCAGTTCTTC. As protein: CASSFQGSSYNEQFF. The rearrangement links TRBV5-1 to TRBJ2-1, with a weak D call TRBD1 (6 bases). The CDR3 extends over 15 amino acids. Germline assignment: CDR1 SGHRS and CDR2 YFSETQ. Trimming took 2 bases from V and 0 from J, leaving 9 bases between them.

V usage is TRBV4-1 and J usage is TRBJ2-6; D unresolved. Germline V gives CDR1 MGHRA, CDR2 YSYEKL. V shed 3 bases and J shed 0 bases, with 12 bases lying between them. The CDR3 has 17 amino acids. The CDR3 protein is CASSQLEIISGANVLTF. The CDR3 nucleotides read TGCGCCAGCAGCCAGTTGGAGATAATCTCTGGGGCCAACGTCCTGACTTTC.

V usage is TRBV9 and J usage is TRBJ1-6; D gene unclear. The CDR3 is made up of 13 amino acids. V was cut by 7 bases and J by 5 bases, with 10 bases left in between. The germline gives CDR1 SGDLS, CDR2 YYNGEE. In DNA, the CDR3 is TGTGCCAGCGGCTCAGAAAATAATTCACCCCTCCACTTT. Translation: CASGSENNSPLHF.

This chain uses TRBV7-9 with TRBJ2-2; no firm D call. CDR3 length: 13 residues. V was cut by 4 bases and J by 6 bases, with 9 bases left in between. Germline-derived CDR1 and CDR2 are SEHNR and FQNEAQ (reference sequence). The DNA of the CDR3 is TGTGCCAGCAGCTCCGGGTCCTCCGGGGAGCTGTTTTTT. Translating it yields CASSSGSSGELFF. The full variable domain, completed using reference TRBV7-9 and TRBJ2-2, is DTGVSQNPRHKITKRGQNVTFRCDPISEHNRLYWYRQTLGQGPEFLTYFQNEAQLEKSRLLSDRFSAERPKGSFSTLEIQRTEQGDSAMYLCASSSGSSGELFFGEGSRLTVL.

In its sample, this clone was seen a few times. The CDR3 DNA sequence: TGTGCCATCAGTGCTCAACGGAACTATGGCTACACCTTC. Translating gives CAISAQRNYGYTF. The V call is TRBV10-3, the J call TRBJ1-2; D call uncertain. Germline CDR1 ENHRY, CDR2 SYGVKD. Trimming stripped 4 bases from V and 2 bases from J, with 8 bases between. This CDR3 region has 13 residues.

The chain is built from TRBV6-1 and TRBJ1-5, with unresolved D. From germline, CDR1 is MNHNS and CDR2 SASEGT. The CDR3 sequence is 15 residues long. V was cut by 0 bases and J by 3 bases, with 9 bases left in between. CDR3 in DNA: TGTGCCAGCAGTGAAGCTGGAGGGTTCAATCAGCCCCAGCATTTT. It specifies CASSEAGGFNQPQHF.

V and J are TRBV6-5 and TRBJ1-5; possibly TRBD1 for D (6 bases). The CDR3 runs to 15 residues. The V end lost 5 bases, the J end lost 2 bases, and 13 bases lay between the germline ends. Germline V CDR1 and CDR2: MNHEY, SVGAGI. The CDR3 bases are TGTGCCAGCAGTGTCGTCAGGGGAGGCAATCAGCCCCAGCATTTT. Its protein is CASSVVRGGNQPQHF.

V and J are TRBV5-6 and TRBJ1-2, with a weak D call TRBD1 (6 bases). V dropped 4 bases and J dropped 12 bases, with 25 bases sitting between them. This CDR3 is 15 amino acids long. From germline, CDR1 is SGHDT and CDR2 YYEEEE. In nucleotides, the CDR3 is TGTGCCAGCAGCGATCGGCGGCTGTGGCGTGAGGGGGACACCTTC. The encoded protein is CASSDRRLWREGDTF.

The chain is built from TRBV4-2 and TRBJ2-1, with D perhaps TRBD2 (7 bases). Per the germline V gene, CDR1 is LGHNA and CDR2 is YNFKEQ. Trimming took off 4 bases at V and 5 bases at J, with 18 bases between the two ends. CDR3 size: 16 residues. The CDR3 DNA reads TGTGCCAGCAGCCTCCAGGGAGGGGGGGCCGACAATGAGCAGTTCTTC. Translation: CASSLQGGGADNEQFF.

The chain employs TRBV30 and TRBJ1-4, with TRBD1 matching 7 bases. The CDR3 runs 14 residues. Germline CDR1 and CDR2: GTSNPN and SVGIG (reference sequence). V was pared by 0 bases and J by 9 bases, with 7 bases of the junction left unmatched. The CDR3 bases are TGTGCCTGGAGTGTCCCAGGACAGGATAAAAAACTGTTTTTT. Protein product: CAWSVPGQDKKLFF. The variable domain in full, completed from reference TRBV30 and TRBJ1-4, reads SQTIHQWPATLVQPVGSPLSLECTVEGTSNPNLYWYRQAAGRGLQLLFYSVGIGQISSEVPQNLSASRPQDRQFILSSKKLLLSDSGFYLCAWSVPGQDKKLFFGSGTQLSVL.

The chain uses TRBV19 and TRBJ2-2, with D possibly TRBD2 on 5 matching bases. Between the trimmed V and J ends, which lost 6 bases and 0 bases, there was a span of 8 bases. The CDR3 runs to 14 residues. CDR1 and CDR2 (germline): LNHDA, SQIVND (reference sequence). The CDR3 DNA follows: TGTGCCAGTAGCCTAGCCGCGAACACCGGGGAGCTGTTTTTT. Amino acids: CASSLAANTGELFF.

CDR3 sequence: CASSKRLVVNEQFF. CDR3 DNA sequence: TGTGCCAGCAGCAAGCGACTAGTTGTAAATGAGCAGTTCTTC. The rearrangement uses TRBV9 and TRBJ2-1; TRBD2 is a possible D gene (6 bases). Per the germline V gene, CDR1 is SGDLS and CDR2 is YYNGEE. This CDR3 region has 14 residues. Trimming took off 4 bases at V and 7 bases at J, with 15 bases between the two ends.

The table lists this clone with a few counts. The J gene is TRBJ2-5, the V gene TRBV14, with TRBD2 identical over 11 bases. V was clipped by 3 bases and J by 9 bases; unmatched bases: 6. Germline CDR1 reads SGHDN; CDR2 reads FVKESK. The CDR3 length is 14 residues. The CDR3 DNA reads TGTGCCAGCAGCCAGACTAGCGGGGTTGGGGCCCAGTACTTC. Translating gives CASSQTSGVGAQYF.

This chain uses TRBV7-2 with TRBJ1-2; maybe TRBD1 (5 bases). V gave up 6 bases and J gave up 2 bases, with 13 bases separating them. Germline V CDR1 and CDR2: SGHTA, FQGNSA. This CDR3 region has 14 residues. This chain's CDR3 is CASRGPGANYGYTF. DNA of the CDR3: TGTGCCAGCAGGGGACCGGGAGCAAACTATGGCTACACCTTC.

The sample holds one count of this clone. The rearrangement joins TRBV11-3 to TRBJ2-5, with 8 bases lining up with TRBD2. The J segment lost 1 base and the V segment lost 5 bases, leaving 9 bases of the junction unmatched. Germline V gene lookup returns CDR1 SGHNT and CDR2 YENEEA. This CDR3 comprises 16 residues. The CDR3 DNA is TGTGCCAGCAGCCAGCGGGGACTAGGCCTCCAAGAGACCCAGTACTTC. It codes for CASSQRGLGLQETQYF. The whole variable domain, filled in from reference TRBV11-3 and TRBJ2-5, reads EAGVVQSPRYKIIEKKQPVAFWCNPISGHNTLYWYLQNLGQGPELLIRYENEEAVDDSQLPKDRFSAERLKGVDSTLKIQPAELGDSAVYLCASSQRGLGLQETQYFGPGTRLLVL.

J is TRBJ2-7 and V is TRBV7-9, with a possible D match to TRBD1 (6 bases). The germline V gene encodes CDR1 SEHNR and CDR2 FQNEAQ (reference sequence). The CDR3 sequence is 15 residues long. V was shortened by 5 bases and J by 3 bases, with 17 bases between the two germline ends. CDR3 DNA sequence: TGTGCCAGCAGCCCCTCGTCAGGGGTGGTCTACGAGCAGTACTTC. Encoded protein: CASSPSSGVVYEQYF.